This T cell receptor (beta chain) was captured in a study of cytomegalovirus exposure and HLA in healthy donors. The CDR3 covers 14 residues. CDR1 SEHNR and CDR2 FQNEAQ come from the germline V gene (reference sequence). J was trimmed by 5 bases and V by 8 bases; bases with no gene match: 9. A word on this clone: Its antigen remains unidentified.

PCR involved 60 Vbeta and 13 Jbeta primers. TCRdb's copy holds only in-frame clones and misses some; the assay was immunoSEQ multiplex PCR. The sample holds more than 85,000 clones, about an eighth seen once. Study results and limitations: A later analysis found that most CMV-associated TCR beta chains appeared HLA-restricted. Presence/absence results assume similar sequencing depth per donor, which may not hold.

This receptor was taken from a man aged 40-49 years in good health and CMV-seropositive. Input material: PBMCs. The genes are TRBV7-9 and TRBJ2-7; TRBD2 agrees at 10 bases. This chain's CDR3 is CASAVGLASHEQYF. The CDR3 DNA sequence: TGTGCCAGCGCCGTGGGACTAGCGAGTCACGAGCAGTACTTC.